The 10 T cell receptor beta chains below all came from one sample that was sequenced in a study of CD8+ T cells in alopecia areata. It was cDNA, reverse transcribed from extracted RNA, that served as the sequencing template. The method was immunoSEQ multiplex PCR; TCRdb's version includes in-frame clones alone and lacks a portion of them. The sample yields approximately 98,000 clones, 55% to 70% seen once. The sample taken for sequencing was NKG2D-low CD8+ T cells sorted from blood. These receptors originate from a human donor with alopecia areata.

This chain links TRBV29-1 with TRBJ2-5, with TRBD1 identical over 10 bases. The J call may be faulty, since TRBJ2-7 better matches the DNA end. Germline V lookup: CDR1 SQVTM, CDR2 ANQGSEA. CDR3 length: 12 amino acids. The CDR3 is CSVETGGNEQYF. DNA for the CDR3: TGCAGCGTAGAGACAGGGGGCAACGAGCAGTACTTC.

The V gene is TRBV7-6, the J gene TRBJ2-7; 14 positions agree with TRBD2. The CDR3 has 15 residues. Germline V gene data show CDR1 as SGHVS and CDR2 as FNYEAQ. The ends lost 4 bases at V and 7 bases at J; junction bases unmatched: 6. The CDR3 here is CASSWGLAGAGEQYF. CDR3 DNA sequence: TGTGCCAGCAGCTGGGGACTAGCGGGAGCTGGTGAGCAGTACTTC.

Comment on this clone: One junction end disagrees with the germline gene, perhaps due to a read error. The chain has TRBV5-5 and TRBJ2-2; perhaps TRBD1 as D (6 bases). The CDR3 spans 16 residues. Germline V lookup: CDR1 SGHKS, CDR2 YYEKEE (reference sequence). The CDR3 DNA is TGTGCCAGCAGCTACCGGCCGGGACATAACAACGGGGAGCTGTTTTTT. This codes for CASSYRPGHNNGELFF.

The V and J genes are TRBV28 and TRBJ2-5; a weak D match, TRBD1 (6 bases). V gave up 7 bases and J gave up 4 bases, with 16 bases separating them. Germline V gene sequence: CDR1 MDHEN, CDR2 SYDVKM. The CDR3 extends over 14 amino acids. CDR3 sequence: CASIDTGIGETQYF. In DNA, the CDR3 is TGTGCCAGCATTGACACAGGGATTGGAGAGACCCAGTACTTC.

This clone has more than one count but fewer than ten. The chain couples TRBV4-1 to TRBJ2-2; the match to TRBD2 covers 10 bases. J was trimmed by 5 bases and V by 0 bases; bases with no gene match: 3. CDR3 length: 16 residues. Looked up from germline, CDR1 is MGHRA and CDR2 is YSYEKL. The CDR3 region is CASSQDSGGRTGELFF. Here the CDR3 DNA reads TGCGCCAGCAGCCAAGATAGCGGGGGGAGGACCGGGGAGCTGTTTTTT.

This chain joins TRBV29-1 and TRBJ2-7, with D possibly being TRBD2 (7 bases). Trimming removed 6 bases at V and 3 bases at J, with 24 bases between. Germline values: CDR1 SQVTM, CDR2 ANQGSEA. CDR3 length: 16 amino acids. CDR3 protein: CSVGGLKGGGGYEQYF. CDR3 bases: TGCAGCGTGGGCGGCCTCAAAGGGGGGGGTGGCTACGAGCAGTACTTC.

This clone is medium-sized (0.01 to 0.1%). This chain connects TRBV28 to TRBJ1-1; D not certain. This CDR3 contains 11 residues. Between the trimmed V and J ends, which lost 3 bases and 7 bases, there was a span of 6 bases. Germline V CDR1 and CDR2: MDHEN, SYDVKM. The CDR3 DNA sequence: TGTGCCAGCAGTTTCCCGGATGAAGCTTTCTTT. Amino acid sequence: CASSFPDEAFF.

This clone was detected ten times or more. The identical CDR3 is also encoded by other nucleotide sequences in the sample. This rearrangement joins TRBV14 to TRBJ2-1; no clear D. The ends were cut back, 1 base at V and 0 bases at J, with 7 bases in the middle. Germline CDR1 SGHDN, CDR2 FVKESK. The CDR3 totals 15 residues. The CDR3 region is CASSQVGFSYNEQFF. CDR3 in DNA: TGTGCCAGCAGCCAAGTTGGTTTCTCCTACAATGAGCAGTTCTTC.

The rearrangement links TRBV27 to TRBJ2-2; 7 bases are shared with TRBD2. CDR1 MNHEY and CDR2 SMNVEV come from the germline V gene (reference sequence). The CDR3 extends over 14 amino acids. J was trimmed by 7 bases and V by 2 bases; bases with no gene match: 4. CDR3 region: CASSLASGYGELFF. CDR3 DNA sequence: TGTGCCAGCAGTTTAGCTAGCGGCTACGGGGAGCTGTTTTTT.

The chain has TRBV13 and TRBJ2-7; D is possibly TRBD2 (5 bases). V was cut by 5 bases and J by 3 bases, with 23 bases left in between. Per the germline V gene, CDR1 is PRHDT and CDR2 is FYEKMQ (reference sequence). The CDR3 sequence is 17 residues long. CDR3 coding DNA: TGTGCCAGCAGCCAACTTACCGGCGGCAGCGGATTCTACGAGCAGTACTTC. Its translation is CASSQLTGGSGFYEQYF.